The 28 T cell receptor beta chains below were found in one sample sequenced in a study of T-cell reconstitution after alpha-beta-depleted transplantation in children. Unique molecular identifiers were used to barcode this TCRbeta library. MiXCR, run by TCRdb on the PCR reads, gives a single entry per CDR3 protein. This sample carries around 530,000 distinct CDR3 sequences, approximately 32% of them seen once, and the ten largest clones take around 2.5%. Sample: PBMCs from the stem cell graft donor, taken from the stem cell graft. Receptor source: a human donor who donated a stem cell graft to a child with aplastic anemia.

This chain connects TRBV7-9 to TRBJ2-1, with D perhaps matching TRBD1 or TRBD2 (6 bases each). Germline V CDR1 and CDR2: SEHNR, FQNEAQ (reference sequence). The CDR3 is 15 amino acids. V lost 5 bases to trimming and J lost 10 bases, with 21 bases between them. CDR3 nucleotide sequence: TGTGCCAGCAGCGGGGGCGGGGCTGACATGGGGGAGCAGTTCTTC. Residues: CASSGGGADMGEQFF. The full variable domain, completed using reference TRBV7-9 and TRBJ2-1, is DTGVSQNPRHKITKRGQNVTFRCDPISEHNRLYWYRQTLGQGPEFLTYFQNEAQLEKSRLLSDRFSAERPKGSFSTLEIQRTEQGDSAMYLCASSGGGADMGEQFFGPGTRLTVL.

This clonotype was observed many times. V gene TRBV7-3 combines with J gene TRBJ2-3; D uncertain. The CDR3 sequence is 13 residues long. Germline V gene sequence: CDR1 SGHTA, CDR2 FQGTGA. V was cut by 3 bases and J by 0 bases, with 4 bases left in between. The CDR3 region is CASSLGSTDTQYF. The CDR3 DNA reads TGTGCCAGCAGCTTGGGTAGCACAGATACGCAGTATTTT.

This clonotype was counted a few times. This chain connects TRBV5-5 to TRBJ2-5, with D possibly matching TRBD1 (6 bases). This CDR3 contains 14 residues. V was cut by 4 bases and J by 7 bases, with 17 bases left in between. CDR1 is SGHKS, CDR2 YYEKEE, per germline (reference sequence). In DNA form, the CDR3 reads TGTGCCAGCAGCAATGGACAGAATCAGGGGACCCAGTACTTC. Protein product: CASSNGQNQGTQYF.

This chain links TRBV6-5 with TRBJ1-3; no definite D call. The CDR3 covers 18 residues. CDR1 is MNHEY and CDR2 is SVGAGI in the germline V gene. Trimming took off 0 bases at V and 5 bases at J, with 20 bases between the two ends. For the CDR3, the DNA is TGTGCCAGCAGTTACTCTGCTCGGAGCTCCCGGGGTAGAAACACCATATATTTT. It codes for CASSYSARSSRGRNTIYF.

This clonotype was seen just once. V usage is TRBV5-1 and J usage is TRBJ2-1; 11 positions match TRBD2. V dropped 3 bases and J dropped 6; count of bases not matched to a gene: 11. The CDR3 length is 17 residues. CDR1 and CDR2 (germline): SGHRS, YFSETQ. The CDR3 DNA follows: TGCGCCAGCAGCTCGACTAGCGGGGCCCTTTTAGGCAATGAGCAGTTCTTC. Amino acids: CASSSTSGALLGNEQFF.

The CDR3 sequence: CASSPGASWPNTEAFF. The CDR3 DNA reads as TGTGCCAGCAGCCCCGGGGCTAGTTGGCCGAACACTGAAGCTTTCTTT. The chain links TRBV6-2 or TRBV6-3 to TRBJ1-1, with D possibly being TRBD1 (5 bases). Trimming took off 6 bases at V and 1 base at J, with 18 bases between the two ends. Germline values: CDR1 MNHEY, CDR2 SVGEGT. The CDR3 extends over 16 amino acids.

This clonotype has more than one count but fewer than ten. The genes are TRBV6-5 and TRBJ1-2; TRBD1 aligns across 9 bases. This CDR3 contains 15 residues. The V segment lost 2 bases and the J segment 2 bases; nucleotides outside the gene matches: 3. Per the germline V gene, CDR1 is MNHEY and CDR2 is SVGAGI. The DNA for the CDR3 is TGTGCCAGCAGTTACGGACAGGGGTTAAACTATGGCTACACCTTC. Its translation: CASSYGQGLNYGYTF.

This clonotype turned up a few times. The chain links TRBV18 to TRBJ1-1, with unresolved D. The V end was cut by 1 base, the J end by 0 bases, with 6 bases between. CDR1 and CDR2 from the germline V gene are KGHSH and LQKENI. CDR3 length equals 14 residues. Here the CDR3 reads CASSPREMNTEAFF. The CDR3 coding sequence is TGTGCCAGCTCACCACGAGAGATGAACACTGAAGCTTTCTTT. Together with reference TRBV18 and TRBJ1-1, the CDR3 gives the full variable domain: NAGVMQNPRHLVRRRGQEARLRCSPMKGHSHVYWYRQLPEEGLKFMVYLQKENIIDESGMPKERFSAEFPKEGPSILRIQQVVRGDSAAYFCASSPREMNTEAFFGQGTRLTVV.

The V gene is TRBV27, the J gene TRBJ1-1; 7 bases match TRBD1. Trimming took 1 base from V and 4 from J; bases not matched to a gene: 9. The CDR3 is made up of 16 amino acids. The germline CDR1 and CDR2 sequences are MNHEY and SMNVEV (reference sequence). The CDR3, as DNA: TGTGCCAGCAGTTTATGGGGGGACAGATCCGGCACTGAAGCTTTCTTT. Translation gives CASSLWGDRSGTEAFF.

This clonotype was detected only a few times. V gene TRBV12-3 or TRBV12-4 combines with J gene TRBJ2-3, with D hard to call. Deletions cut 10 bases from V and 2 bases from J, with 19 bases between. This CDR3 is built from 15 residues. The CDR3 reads CATRELLLYTDTQYF. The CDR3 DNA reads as TGTGCCACCCGTGAACTACTTCTCTACACAGATACGCAGTATTTT.

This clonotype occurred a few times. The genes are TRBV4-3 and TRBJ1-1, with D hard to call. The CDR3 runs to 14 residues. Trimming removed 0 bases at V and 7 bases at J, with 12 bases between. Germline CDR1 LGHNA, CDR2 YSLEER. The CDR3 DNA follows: TGCGCCAGCAGCCAAGAAGGTCTCGTTCGTGAAGCTTTCTTT. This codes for CASSQEGLVREAFF.

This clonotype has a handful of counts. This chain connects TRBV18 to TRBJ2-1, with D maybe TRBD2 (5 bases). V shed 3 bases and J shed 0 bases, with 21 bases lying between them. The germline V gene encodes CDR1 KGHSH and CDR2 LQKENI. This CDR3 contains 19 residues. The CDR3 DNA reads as TGTGCCAGCTCACCTTTGGCGAGTAGCGCCCAGAGCTCCTACAATGAGCAGTTCTTC. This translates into CASSPLASSAQSSYNEQFF.

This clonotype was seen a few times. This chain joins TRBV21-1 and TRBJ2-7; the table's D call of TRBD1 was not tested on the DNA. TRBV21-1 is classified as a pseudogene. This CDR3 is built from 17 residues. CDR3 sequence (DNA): TGTGCCAGCAGCAAAGCGCACGACGGACAATACTTCTACGAGCAGTACGTC. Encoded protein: CASSKAHDGQYFYEQYV.

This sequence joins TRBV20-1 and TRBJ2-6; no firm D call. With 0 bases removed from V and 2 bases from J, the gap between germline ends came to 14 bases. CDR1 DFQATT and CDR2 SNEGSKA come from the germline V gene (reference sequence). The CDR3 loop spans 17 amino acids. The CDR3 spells CSAREAPFSAGANVLTF. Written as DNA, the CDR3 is TGCAGTGCTAGAGAAGCCCCGTTCAGTGCTGGGGCCAACGTCCTGACTTTC.

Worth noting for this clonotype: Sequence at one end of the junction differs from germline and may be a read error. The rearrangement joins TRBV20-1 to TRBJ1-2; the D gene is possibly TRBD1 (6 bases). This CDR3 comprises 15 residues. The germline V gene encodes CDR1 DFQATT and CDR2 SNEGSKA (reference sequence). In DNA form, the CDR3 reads TGCTGTGCTAGTTTTGGGGGGCGCGGAAACTATGGCTACACCTTC. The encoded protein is CCASFGGRGNYGYTF.

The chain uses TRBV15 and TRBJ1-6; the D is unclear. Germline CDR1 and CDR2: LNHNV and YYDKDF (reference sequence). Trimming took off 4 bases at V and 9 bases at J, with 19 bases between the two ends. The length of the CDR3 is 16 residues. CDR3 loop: CATSIGRPRSGSPLHF. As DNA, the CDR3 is TGTGCCACCAGCATAGGACGGCCGAGAAGTGGTTCACCCCTCCACTTT.

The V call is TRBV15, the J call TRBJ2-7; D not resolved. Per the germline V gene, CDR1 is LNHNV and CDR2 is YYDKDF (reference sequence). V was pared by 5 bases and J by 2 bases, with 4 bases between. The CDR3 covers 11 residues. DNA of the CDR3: TGTGCCACCAGCTCCACCTACGAGCAGTACTTC. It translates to CATSSTYEQYF.

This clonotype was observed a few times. CDR3 coding DNA: TGTGCCAGCAGTTTAGACCTAACGCGGTTCTTC. This codes for CASSLDLTRFF. This rearrangement joins TRBV12-3 or TRBV12-4 to TRBJ2-1; D call uncertain. Trimming cost V 1 base and J 15 bases, with 10 bases left between them. The CDR3 covers 11 residues.

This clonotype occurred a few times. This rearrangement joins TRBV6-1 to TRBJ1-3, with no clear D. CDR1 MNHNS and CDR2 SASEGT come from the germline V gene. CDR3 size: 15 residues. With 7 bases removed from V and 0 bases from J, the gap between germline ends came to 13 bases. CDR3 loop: CASIARFDSGNTIYF. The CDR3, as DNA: TGTGCCAGCATCGCAAGGTTTGACTCTGGAAACACCATATATTTT.

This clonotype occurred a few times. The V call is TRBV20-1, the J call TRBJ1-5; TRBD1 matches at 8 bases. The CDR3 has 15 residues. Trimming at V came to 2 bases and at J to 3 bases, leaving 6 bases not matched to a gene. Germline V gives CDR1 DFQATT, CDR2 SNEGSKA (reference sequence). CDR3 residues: CSARSGQGNNQPQHF. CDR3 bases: TGCAGTGCTAGAAGCGGACAGGGCAACAATCAGCCCCAGCATTTT.

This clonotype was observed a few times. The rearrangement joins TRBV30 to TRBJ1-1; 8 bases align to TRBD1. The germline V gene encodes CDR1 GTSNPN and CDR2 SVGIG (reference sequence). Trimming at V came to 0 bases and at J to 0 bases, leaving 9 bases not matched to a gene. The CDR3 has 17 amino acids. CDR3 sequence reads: CAWSVQETGDVNTEAFF. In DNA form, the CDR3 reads TGTGCCTGGAGTGTACAAGAGACAGGGGATGTGAACACTGAAGCTTTCTTT.

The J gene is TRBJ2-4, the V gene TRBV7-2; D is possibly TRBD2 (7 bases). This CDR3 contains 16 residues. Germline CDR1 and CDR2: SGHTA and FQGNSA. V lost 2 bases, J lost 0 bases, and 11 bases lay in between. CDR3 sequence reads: CASSLWRGLAKNIQYF. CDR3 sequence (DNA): TGTGCCAGCAGCTTATGGCGGGGGCTAGCCAAAAACATTCAGTACTTC. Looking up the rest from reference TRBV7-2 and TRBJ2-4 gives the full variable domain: GAGVSQSPSNKVTEKGKDVELRCDPISGHTALYWYRQSLGQGLEFLIYFQGNSAPDKSGLPSDRFSAERTGGSVSTLTIQRTQQEDSAVYLCASSLWRGLAKNIQYFGAGTRLSVL.

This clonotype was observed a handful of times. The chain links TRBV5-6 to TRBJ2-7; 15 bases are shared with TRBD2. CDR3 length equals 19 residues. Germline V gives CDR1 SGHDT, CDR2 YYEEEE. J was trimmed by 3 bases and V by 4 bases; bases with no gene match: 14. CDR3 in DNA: TGTGCCAGCAGCCGGACTAGCGGGAGGGCCTGGCGTTATAGCTACGAGCAGTACGTC. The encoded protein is CASSRTSGRAWRYSYEQYV.

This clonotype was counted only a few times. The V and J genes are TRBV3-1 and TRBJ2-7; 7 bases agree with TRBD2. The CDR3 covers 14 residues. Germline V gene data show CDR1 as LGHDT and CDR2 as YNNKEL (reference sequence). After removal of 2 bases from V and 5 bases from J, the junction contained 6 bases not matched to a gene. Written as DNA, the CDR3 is TGTGCCAGCAGCCAATTGGGGAGGGCAGACGAGCAGTACTTC. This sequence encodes CASSQLGRADEQYF.

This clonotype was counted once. The CDR3 sequence: CASSLAGMSSYEQYV. As DNA, the CDR3 is TGTGCCAGCAGCTTAGCAGGGATGTCTTCCTACGAGCAGTACGTC. V usage is TRBV5-6 and J usage is TRBJ2-7; TRBD1 might be the D (5 bases). Germline V gene data show CDR1 as SGHDT and CDR2 as YYEEEE. The V end was cut by 2 bases, the J end by 1 base, with 13 bases between. The CDR3 is made up of 15 amino acids.

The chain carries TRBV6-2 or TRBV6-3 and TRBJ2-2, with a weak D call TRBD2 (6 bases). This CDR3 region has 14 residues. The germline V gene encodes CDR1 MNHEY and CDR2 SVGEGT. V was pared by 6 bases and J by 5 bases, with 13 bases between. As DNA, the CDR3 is TGTGCCAGCAGAGGGACGGGGAGGACCGGGGAGCTGTTTTTT. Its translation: CASRGTGRTGELFF.

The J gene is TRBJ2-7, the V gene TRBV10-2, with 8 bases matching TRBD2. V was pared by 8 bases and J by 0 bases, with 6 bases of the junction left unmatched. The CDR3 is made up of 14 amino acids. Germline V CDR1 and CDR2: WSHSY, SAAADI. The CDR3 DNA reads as TGCGCCAGCCAGCCCAGCGGGAGCTCCTACGAGCAGTACGTC. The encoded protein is CASQPSGSSYEQYV.

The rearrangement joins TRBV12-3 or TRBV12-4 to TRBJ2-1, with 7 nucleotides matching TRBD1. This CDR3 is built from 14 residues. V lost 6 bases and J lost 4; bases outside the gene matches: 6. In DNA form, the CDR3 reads TGTGCCAGCAGCCTCAGGGGGTTATACAATGAGCAGTTCTTC. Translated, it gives CASSLRGLYNEQFF.